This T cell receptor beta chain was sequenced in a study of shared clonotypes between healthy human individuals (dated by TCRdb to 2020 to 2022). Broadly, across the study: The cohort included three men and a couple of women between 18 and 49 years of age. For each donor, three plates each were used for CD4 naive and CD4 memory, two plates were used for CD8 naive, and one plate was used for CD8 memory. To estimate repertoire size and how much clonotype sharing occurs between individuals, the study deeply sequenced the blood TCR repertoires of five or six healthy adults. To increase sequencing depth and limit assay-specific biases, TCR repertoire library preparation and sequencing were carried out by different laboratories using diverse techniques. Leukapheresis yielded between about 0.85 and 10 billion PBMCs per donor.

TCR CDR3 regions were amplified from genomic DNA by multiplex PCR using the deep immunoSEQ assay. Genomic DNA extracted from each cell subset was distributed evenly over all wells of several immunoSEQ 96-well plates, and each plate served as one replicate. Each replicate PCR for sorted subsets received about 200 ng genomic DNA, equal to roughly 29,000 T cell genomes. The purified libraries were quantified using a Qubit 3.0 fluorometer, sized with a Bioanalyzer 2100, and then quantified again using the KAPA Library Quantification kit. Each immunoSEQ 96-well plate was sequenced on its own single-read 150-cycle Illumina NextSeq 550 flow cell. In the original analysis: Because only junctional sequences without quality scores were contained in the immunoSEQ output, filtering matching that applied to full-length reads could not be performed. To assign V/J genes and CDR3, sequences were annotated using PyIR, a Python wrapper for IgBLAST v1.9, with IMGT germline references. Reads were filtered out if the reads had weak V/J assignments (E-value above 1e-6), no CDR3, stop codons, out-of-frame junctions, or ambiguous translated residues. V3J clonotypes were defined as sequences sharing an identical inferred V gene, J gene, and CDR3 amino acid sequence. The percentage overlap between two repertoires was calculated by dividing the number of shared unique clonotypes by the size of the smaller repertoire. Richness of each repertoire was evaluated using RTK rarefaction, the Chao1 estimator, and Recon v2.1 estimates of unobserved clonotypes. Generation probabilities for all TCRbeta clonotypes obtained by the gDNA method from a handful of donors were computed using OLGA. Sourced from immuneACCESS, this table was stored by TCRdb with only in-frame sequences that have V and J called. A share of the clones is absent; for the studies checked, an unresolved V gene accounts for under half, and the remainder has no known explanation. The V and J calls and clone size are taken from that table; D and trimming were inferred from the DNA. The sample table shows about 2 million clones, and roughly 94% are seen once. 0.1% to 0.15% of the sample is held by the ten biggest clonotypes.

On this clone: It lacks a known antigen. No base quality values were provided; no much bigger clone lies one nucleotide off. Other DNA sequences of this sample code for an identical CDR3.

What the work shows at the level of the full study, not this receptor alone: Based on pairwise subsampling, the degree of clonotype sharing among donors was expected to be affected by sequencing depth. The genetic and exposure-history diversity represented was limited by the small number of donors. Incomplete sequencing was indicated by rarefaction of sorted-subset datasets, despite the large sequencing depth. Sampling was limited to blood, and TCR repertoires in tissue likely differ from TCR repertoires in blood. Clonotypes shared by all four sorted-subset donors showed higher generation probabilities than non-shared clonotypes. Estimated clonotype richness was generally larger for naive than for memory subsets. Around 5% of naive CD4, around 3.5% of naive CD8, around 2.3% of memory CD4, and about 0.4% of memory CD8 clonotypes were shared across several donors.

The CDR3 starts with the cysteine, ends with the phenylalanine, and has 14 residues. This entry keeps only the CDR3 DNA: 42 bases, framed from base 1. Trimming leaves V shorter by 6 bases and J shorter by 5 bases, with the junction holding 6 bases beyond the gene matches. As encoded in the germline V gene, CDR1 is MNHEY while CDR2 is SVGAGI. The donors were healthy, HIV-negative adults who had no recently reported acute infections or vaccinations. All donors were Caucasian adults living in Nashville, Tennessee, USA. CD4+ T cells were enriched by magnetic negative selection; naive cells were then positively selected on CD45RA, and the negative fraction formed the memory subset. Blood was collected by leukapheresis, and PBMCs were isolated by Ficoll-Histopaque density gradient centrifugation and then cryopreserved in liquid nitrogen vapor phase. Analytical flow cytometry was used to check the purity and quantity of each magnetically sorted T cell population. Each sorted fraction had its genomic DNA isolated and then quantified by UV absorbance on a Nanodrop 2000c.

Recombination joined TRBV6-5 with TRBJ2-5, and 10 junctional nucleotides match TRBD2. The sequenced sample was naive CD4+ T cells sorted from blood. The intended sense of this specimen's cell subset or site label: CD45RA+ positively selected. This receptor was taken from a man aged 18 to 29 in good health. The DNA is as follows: TGTGCCAGCAGGGGGACTAGCGAGAGGGAGACCCAGTACTTC. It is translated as CASRGTSERETQYF.